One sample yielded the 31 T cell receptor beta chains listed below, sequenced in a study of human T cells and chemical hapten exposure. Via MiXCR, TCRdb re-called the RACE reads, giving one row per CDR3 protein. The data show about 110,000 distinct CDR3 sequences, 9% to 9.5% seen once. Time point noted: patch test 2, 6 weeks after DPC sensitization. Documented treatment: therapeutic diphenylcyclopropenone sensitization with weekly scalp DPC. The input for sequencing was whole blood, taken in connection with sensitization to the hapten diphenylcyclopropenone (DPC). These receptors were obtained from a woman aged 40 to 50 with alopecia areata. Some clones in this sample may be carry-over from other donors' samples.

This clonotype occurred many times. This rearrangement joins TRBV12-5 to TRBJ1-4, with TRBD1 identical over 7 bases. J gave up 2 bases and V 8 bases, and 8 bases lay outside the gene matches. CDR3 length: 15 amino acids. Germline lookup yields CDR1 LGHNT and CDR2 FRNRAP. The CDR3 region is CASRAGGQTNEKLFF. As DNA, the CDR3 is TGTGCTAGTAGGGCAGGGGGGCAGACTAATGAAAAACTGTTTTTT.

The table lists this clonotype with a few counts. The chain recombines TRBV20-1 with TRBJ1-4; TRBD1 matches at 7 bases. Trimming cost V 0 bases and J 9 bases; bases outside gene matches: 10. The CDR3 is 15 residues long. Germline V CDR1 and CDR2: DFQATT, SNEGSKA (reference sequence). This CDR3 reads CSARDRGLEGKKLFF. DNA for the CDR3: TGCAGTGCTAGAGATAGGGGGCTTGAGGGAAAAAAACTGTTTTTT.

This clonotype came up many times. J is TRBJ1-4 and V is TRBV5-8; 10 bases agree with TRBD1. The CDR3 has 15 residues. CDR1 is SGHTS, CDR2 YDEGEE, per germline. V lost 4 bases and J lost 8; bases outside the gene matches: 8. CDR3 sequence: CASSRDRGYGEKLFF. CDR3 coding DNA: TGTGCCAGCAGCCGGGACAGGGGCTATGGCGAAAAACTGTTTTTT. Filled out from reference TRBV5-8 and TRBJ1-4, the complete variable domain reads EAGVTQSPTHLIKTRGQQATLRCSPISGHTSVYWYQQALGLGLQFLLWYDEGEERNRGNFPPRFSGRQFPNYSSELNVNALELEDSALYLCASSRDRGYGEKLFFGSGTQLSVL.

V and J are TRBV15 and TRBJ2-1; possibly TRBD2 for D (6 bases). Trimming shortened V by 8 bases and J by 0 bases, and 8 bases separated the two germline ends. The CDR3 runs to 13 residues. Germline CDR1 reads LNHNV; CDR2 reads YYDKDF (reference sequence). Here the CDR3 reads CATGGSSYNEQFF. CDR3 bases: TGTGCCACCGGGGGGAGCTCCTACAATGAGCAGTTCTTC. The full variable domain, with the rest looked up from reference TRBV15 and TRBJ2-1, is DAMVIQNPRYQVTQFGKPVTLSCSQTLNHNVMYWYQQKSSQAPKLLFHYYDKDFNNEADTPDNFQSRRPNTSFCFLDIRSPGLGDTAMYLCATGGSSYNEQFFGPGTRLTVL.

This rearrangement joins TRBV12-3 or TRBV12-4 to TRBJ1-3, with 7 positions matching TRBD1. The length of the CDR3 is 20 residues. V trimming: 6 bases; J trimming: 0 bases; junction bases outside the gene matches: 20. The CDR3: CASRLPGQQYLGTSGNTIYF. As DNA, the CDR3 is TGTGCCAGCAGGTTGCCGGGACAGCAATACCTGGGAACCTCTGGAAACACCATATATTTT.

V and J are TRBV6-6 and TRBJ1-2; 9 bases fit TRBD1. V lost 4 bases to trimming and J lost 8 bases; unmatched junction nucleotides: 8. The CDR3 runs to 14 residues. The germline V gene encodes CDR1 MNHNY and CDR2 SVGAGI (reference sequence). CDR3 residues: CASSFAGQGRGYTF. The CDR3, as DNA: TGTGCCAGCAGTTTCGCGGGACAGGGCAGGGGCTACACCTTC.

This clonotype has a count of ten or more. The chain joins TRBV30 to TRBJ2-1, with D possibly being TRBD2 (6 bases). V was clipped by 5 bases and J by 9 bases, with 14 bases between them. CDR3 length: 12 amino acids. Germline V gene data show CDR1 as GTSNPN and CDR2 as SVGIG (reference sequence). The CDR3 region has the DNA TGTGCCTGGTCCGGAGGAGGGCGTGAGCAGTTCTTC. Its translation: CAWSGGGREQFF.

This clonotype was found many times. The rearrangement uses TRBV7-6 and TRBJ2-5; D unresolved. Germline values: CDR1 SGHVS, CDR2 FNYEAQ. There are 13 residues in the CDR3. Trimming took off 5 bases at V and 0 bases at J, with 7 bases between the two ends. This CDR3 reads CASSRSYQETQYF. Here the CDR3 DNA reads TGTGCCAGCAGCAGATCGTACCAAGAGACCCAGTACTTC. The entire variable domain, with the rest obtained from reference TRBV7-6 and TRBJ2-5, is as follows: GAGVSQSPRYKVTKRGQDVALRCDPISGHVSLYWYRQALGQGPEFLTYFNYEAQQDKSGLPNDRFSAERPEGSISTLTIQRTEQRDSAMYRCASSRSYQETQYFGPGTRLLVL.

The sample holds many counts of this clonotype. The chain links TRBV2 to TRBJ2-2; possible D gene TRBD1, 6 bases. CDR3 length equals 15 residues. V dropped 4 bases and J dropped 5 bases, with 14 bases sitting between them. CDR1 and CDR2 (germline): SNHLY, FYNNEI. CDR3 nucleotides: TGTGCCAGCAGTGCGGGCAGGGGAAGGACCGGGGAGCTGTTTTTT. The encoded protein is CASSAGRGRTGELFF.

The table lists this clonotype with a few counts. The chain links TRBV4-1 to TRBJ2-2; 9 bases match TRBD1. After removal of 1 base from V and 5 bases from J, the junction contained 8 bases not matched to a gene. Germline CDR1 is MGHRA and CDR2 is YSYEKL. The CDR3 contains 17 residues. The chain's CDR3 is CASSQGRGQGSTGELFF. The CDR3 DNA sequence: TGCGCCAGCAGCCAAGGAAGGGGACAGGGATCTACCGGGGAGCTGTTTTTT.

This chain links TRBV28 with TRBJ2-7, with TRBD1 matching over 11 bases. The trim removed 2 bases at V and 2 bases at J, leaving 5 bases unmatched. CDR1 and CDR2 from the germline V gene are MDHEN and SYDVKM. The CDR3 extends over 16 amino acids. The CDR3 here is CASSLGPGQGAYEQYF. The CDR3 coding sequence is TGTGCCAGCAGTTTAGGCCCGGGACAGGGGGCCTACGAGCAGTACTTC.

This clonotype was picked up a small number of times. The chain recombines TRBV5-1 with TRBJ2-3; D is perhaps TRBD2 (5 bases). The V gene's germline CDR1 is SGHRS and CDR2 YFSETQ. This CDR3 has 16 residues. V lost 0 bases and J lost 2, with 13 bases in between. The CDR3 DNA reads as TGCGCCAGCAGCTTGGCTATCGCCGGGGACACAGATACGCAGTATTTT. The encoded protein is CASSLAIAGDTDTQYF.

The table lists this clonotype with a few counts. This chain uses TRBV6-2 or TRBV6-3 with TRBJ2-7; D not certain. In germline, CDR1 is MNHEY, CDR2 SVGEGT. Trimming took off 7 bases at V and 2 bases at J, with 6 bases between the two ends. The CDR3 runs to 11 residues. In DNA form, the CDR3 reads TGTGCCAGCAAAAATACCTACGAGCAGTACTTC. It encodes CASKNTYEQYF.

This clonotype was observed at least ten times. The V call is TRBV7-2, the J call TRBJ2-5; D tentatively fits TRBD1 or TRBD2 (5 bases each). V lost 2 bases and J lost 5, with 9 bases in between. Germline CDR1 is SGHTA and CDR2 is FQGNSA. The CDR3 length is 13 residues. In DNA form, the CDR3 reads TGTGCCAGCAGCTTATCGGGGCTTGAGACCCAGTACTTC. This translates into CASSLSGLETQYF.

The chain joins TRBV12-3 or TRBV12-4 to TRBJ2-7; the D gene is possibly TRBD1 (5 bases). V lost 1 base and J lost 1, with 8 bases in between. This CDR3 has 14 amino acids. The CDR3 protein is CASSLGQHSYEQYF. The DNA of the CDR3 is TGTGCCAGCAGTTTAGGACAGCATTCCTACGAGCAGTACTTC.

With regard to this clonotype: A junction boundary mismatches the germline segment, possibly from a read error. CDR3: CVISESGRAQETQYF. The CDR3 DNA is TGTGTCATCAGTGAGTCGGGCAGGGCCCAAGAGACCCAGTACTTC. The chain couples TRBV10-3 to TRBJ2-5; TRBD1 is a possible D gene (5 bases). Looked up from germline, CDR1 is ENHRY and CDR2 is SYGVKD. The CDR3 has 15 residues.

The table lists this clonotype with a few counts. The CDR3 here is CAWSRRSGANVLTF. Written as DNA, the CDR3 is TGTGCCTGGAGTCGGCGGTCTGGGGCCAACGTCCTGACTTTC. The V call is TRBV30, the J call TRBJ2-6; D call uncertain. Per the germline V gene, CDR1 is GTSNPN and CDR2 is SVGIG (reference sequence). The CDR3 runs to 14 residues. V was shortened by 2 bases and J by 1 base, with 6 bases between the two germline ends.

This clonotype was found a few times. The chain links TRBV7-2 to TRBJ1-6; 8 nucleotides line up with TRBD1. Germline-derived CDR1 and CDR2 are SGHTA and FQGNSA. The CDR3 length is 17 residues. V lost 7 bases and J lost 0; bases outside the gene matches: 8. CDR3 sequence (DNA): TGTGCCAGCAACCTACAGGGGGGGGGCTCCTATAATTCACCCCTCCACTTT. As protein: CASNLQGGGSYNSPLHF.

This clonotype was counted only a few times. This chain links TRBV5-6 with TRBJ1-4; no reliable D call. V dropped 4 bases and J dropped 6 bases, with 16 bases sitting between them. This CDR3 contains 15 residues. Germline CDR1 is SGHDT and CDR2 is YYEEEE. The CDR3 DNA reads TGTGCCAGCAGCGTGGTGGACCAGGACCATGAAAAACTGTTTTTT. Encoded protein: CASSVVDQDHEKLFF.

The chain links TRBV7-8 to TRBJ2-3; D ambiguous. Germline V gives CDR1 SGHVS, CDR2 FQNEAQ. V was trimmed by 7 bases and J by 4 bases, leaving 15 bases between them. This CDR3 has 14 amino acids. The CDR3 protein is CASTPIGDSDTQYF. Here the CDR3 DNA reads TGTGCCAGCACCCCAATCGGAGATTCAGATACGCAGTATTTT.

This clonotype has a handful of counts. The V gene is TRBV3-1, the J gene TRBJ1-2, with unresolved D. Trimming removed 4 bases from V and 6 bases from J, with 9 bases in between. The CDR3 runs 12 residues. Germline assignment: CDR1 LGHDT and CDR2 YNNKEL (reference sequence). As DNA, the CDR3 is TGTGCCAGCAGCCCTTCCTCTGATGGCTACACCTTC. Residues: CASSPSSDGYTF.

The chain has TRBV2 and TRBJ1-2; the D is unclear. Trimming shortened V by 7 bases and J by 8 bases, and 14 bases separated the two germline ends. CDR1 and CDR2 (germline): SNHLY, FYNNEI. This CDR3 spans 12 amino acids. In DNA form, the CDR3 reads TGTGCCAGCATTCGCGGGCTTAGCGGCTACACCTTC. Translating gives CASIRGLSGYTF.

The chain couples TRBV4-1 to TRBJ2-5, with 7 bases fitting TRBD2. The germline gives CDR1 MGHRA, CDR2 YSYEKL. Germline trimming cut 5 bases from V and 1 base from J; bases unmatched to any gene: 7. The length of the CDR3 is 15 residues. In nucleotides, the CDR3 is TGCGCCAGCAGCAGGGCTAGCGGATTCCAAGAGACCCAGTACTTC. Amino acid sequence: CASSRASGFQETQYF.

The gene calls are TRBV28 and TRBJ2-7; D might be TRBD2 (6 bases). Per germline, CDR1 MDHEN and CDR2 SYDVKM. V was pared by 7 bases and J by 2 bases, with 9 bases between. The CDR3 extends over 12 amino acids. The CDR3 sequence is CASTGVPYEQYF. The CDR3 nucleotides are TGTGCCAGCACGGGGGTCCCCTACGAGCAGTACTTC.

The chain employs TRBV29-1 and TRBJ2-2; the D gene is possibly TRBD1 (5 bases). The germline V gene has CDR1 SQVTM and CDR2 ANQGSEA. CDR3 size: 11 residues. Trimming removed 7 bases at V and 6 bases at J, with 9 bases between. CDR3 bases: TGCAGCGCAAAAGGGGCCGGGGAGCTGTTTTTT. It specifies CSAKGAGELFF.

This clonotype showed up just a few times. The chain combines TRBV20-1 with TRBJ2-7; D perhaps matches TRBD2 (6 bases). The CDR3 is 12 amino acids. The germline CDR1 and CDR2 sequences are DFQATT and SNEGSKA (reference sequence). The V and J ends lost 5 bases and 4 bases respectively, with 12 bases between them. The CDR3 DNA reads TGCAGTGCTGAGGGACTGTCTTACGAGCAGTACTTC. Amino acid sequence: CSAEGLSYEQYF.

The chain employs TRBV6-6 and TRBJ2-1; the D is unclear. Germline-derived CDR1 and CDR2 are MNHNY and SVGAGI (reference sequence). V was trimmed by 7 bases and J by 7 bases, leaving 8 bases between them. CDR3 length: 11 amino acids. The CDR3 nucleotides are TGTGCCAGCATGCTTGGTAATGAGCAGTTCTTC. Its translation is CASMLGNEQFF.

The CDR3 region is CASSLVEGRTDTQYF. DNA of the CDR3: TGTGCCAGCAGCTTAGTAGAGGGTAGGACAGATACGCAGTATTTT. This chain joins TRBV7-2 and TRBJ2-3; D possibly corresponds to TRBD2 (5 bases). From germline, CDR1 is SGHTA and CDR2 FQGNSA. This CDR3 is 15 amino acids long. With 1 base removed from V and 3 bases from J, the gap between germline ends came to 11 bases.

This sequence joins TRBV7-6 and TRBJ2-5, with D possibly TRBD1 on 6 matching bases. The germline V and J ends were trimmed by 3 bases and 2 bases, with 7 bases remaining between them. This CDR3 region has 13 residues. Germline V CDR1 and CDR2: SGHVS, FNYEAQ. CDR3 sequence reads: CASSFGQQETQYF. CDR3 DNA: TGTGCCAGCAGCTTCGGACAGCAAGAGACCCAGTACTTC.

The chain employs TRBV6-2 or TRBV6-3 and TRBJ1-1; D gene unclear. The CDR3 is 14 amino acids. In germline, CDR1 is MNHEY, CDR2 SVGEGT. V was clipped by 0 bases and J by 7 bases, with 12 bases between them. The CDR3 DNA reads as TGTGCCAGCAGTTACTCTGGGGTAGGTCGTGAAGCTTTCTTT. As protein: CASSYSGVGREAFF.

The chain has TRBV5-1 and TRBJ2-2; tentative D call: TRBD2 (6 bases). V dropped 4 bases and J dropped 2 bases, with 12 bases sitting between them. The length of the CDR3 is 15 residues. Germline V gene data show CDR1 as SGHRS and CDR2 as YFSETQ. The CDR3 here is CASSPGSGNTGELFF. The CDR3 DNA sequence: TGCGCCAGCAGCCCGGGTAGCGGTAACACCGGGGAGCTGTTTTTT.